Following are 31 T cell receptor beta chains from one sample sequenced in a study of neoadjuvant anti-PD-1 for oral cavity cancer. This table comes from immunoSEQ multiplex PCR, and its TCRdb copy is limited to in-frame clones, with some not included. The sample has approximately 13,000 clones; about 63% are singletons. Specimen: PBMCs, collected before nivolumab (anti-PD-1) treatment. The receptors derive from a person between 40 and 85 years old with oral cavity squamous cell carcinoma.

This clone came up a few times. The V call is TRBV14, the J call TRBJ1-1, with D tentatively TRBD1 (6 bases). Trimming removed 7 bases at V and 0 bases at J, with 9 bases between. This CDR3 contains 13 residues. Germline V gives CDR1 SGHDN, CDR2 FVKESK. CDR3 DNA sequence: TGTGCCAGCACCCGGACAGTGAACACTGAAGCTTTCTTT. This gives the protein CASTRTVNTEAFF.

V gene TRBV7-2 combines with J gene TRBJ1-5; D remains ambiguous. The CDR3 is 14 residues long. Germline V lookup: CDR1 SGHTA, CDR2 FQGNSA. The germline V and J ends were trimmed by 5 bases and 2 bases, with 10 bases remaining between them. CDR3 in amino acids: CASSPGGGNQPQHF. CDR3 bases: TGTGCCAGCAGCCCGGGAGGCGGCAATCAGCCCCAGCATTTT.

J is TRBJ2-5 and V is TRBV14; 7 bases are shared with TRBD2. CDR1 and CDR2 from the germline V gene are SGHDN and FVKESK. CDR3 length: 16 residues. After removal of 0 bases from V and 1 base from J, the junction contained 5 bases not matched to a gene. The CDR3 here is CASSQEQRGLQETQYF. The CDR3 nucleotides read TGTGCCAGCAGCCAAGAACAGCGGGGCCTCCAAGAGACCCAGTACTTC.

The chain carries TRBV7-9 and TRBJ1-1, with D perhaps TRBD1 (5 bases). CDR1 and CDR2 (germline): SEHNR, FQNEAQ (reference sequence). V was clipped by 2 bases and J by 6 bases, with 13 bases between them. The CDR3 sequence is 14 residues long. Written as DNA, the CDR3 is TGTGCCAGCAGCTTAAAGGGACGTAGCGCTGAAGCTTTCTTT. Encoded protein: CASSLKGRSAEAFF.

This chain connects TRBV7-9 to TRBJ2-1; TRBD1 might be the D (6 bases). This CDR3 spans 15 amino acids. Germline V CDR1 and CDR2: SEHNR, FQNEAQ (reference sequence). Trimming removed 5 bases at V and 1 base at J, with 12 bases between. In DNA, the CDR3 is TGTGCCAGCAGCCCAGGGACAAATTCCTACAATGAGCAGTTCTTC. Translation gives CASSPGTNSYNEQFF.

The genes are TRBV28 and TRBJ1-4, with D uncertain. The CDR3 length is 11 residues. The germline gives CDR1 MDHEN, CDR2 SYDVKM. CDR3 sequence: CGTVTNEKLFF. As DNA, the CDR3 is TGTGGGACGGTAACTAATGAAAAACTGTTTTTT. Using reference TRBV28 and TRBJ1-4 for the parts outside the CDR3, the full variable domain is DVKVTQSSRYLVKRTGEKVFLECVQDMDHENMFWYRQDPGLGLRLIYFSYDVKMKEKGDIPEGYSVSREKKERFSLILESASTNQTSMYLCGTVTNEKLFFGSGTQLSVL.

The chain joins TRBV27 to TRBJ2-1, with TRBD2 identical over 7 bases. V was clipped by 5 bases and J by 5 bases; unmatched bases: 6. CDR1 is MNHEY and CDR2 is SMNVEV in the germline V gene (reference sequence). The CDR3 consists of 14 residues. The CDR3 DNA is TGTGCCAGCAGTCGCGGGGGTTTGGACAATGAGCAGTTCTTC. This encodes CASSRGGLDNEQFF.

This clone was counted between two and nine times. The chain recombines TRBV9 with TRBJ2-1, with 10 bases identical to TRBD2. The CDR3 consists of 17 residues. The ends lost 2 bases at V and 0 bases at J; junction bases unmatched: 5. Germline loops: CDR1 SGDLS, CDR2 YYNGEE. CDR3: CASSVGLASSSYNEQFF. The CDR3 nucleotides read TGTGCCAGCAGCGTGGGACTAGCGAGCAGCTCCTACAATGAGCAGTTCTTC.

The chain uses TRBV27 and TRBJ2-3, with D possibly TRBD1 on 6 matching bases. Trimming left V 9 bases short and J 1 base short, with 14 bases between. This CDR3 is 14 amino acids long. Germline V gives CDR1 MNHEY, CDR2 SMNVEV (reference sequence). CDR3 protein: CASSLGARTDTQYF. The CDR3 bases are TGTGCCAGTTCCTTGGGGGCCCGCACAGATACGCAGTATTTT.

The chain is built from TRBV7-9 and TRBJ2-5; D unresolved. V lost 3 bases to trimming and J lost 2 bases, with 4 bases between them. The CDR3 runs to 12 residues. Germline V gives CDR1 SEHNR, CDR2 FQNEAQ (reference sequence). CDR3 in amino acids: CASSFPQETQYF. CDR3 sequence (DNA): TGTGCCAGCAGCTTCCCTCAAGAGACCCAGTACTTC.

This clone was observed a handful of times. This same CDR3 is encoded by further DNA sequences in the sample. The V and J genes are TRBV6-5 and TRBJ1-2; 9 bases align to TRBD1. After removal of 6 bases from V and 6 bases from J, the junction contained 2 bases not matched to a gene. The CDR3 has 12 residues. Germline V gene lookup returns CDR1 MNHEY and CDR2 SVGAGI. CDR3 in amino acids: CASRRTGDGYTF. The CDR3 DNA follows: TGTGCCAGCAGGAGGACAGGGGATGGCTACACCTTC.

The chain carries TRBV5-5 and TRBJ2-7, with TRBD2 matching over 11 bases. Germline CDR1 is SGHKS and CDR2 is YYEKEE (reference sequence). The trim removed 0 bases at V and 2 bases at J, leaving 4 bases unmatched. The CDR3 is 16 residues long. The CDR3, as DNA: TGTGCCAGCAGCTTGGCTAGCGGGGGGACCCCCTACGAGCAGTACTTC. This translates into CASSLASGGTPYEQYF.

The chain combines TRBV30 with TRBJ2-7; TRBD2 matches at 12 bases. The CDR3 is made up of 17 amino acids. V gave up 2 bases and J gave up 3 bases; unmatched junction bases: 11. Looked up from germline, CDR1 is GTSNPN and CDR2 is SVGIG (reference sequence). CDR3 DNA sequence: TGTGCCTGGAGTACTCAGAGCGGACTAGCGGGAAACTACGAGCAGTACTTC. Amino acid sequence: CAWSTQSGLAGNYEQYF.

The table lists this clone with a few counts. The rearrangement uses TRBV7-6 and TRBJ1-5, with D uncertain. Germline values: CDR1 SGHVS, CDR2 FNYEAQ. The CDR3 is made up of 12 amino acids. Trimming took off 5 bases at V and 3 bases at J, with 5 bases between the two ends. CDR3 nucleotides: TGTGCCAGCAGCCCTATCAATCAGCCCCAGCATTTT. It codes for CASSPINQPQHF.

J is TRBJ2-4 and V is TRBV6-1; D possibly matches TRBD1 or TRBD2 (5 bases each). V shed 4 bases and J shed 0 bases, with 10 bases lying between them. The CDR3 length is 15 residues. The germline CDR1 and CDR2 sequences are MNHNS and SASEGT. CDR3 protein: CASSGDAVAKNIQYF. CDR3 coding DNA: TGTGCCAGCAGTGGGGACGCCGTAGCCAAAAACATTCAGTACTTC.

The chain employs TRBV5-6 and TRBJ2-3, with TRBD1 as a possible D gene (7 bases). The CDR3 is 14 amino acids. Trimming took off 2 bases at V and 8 bases at J, with 15 bases between the two ends. Germline loops: CDR1 SGHDT, CDR2 YYEEEE. DNA of the CDR3: TGTGCCAGCAGCTTAACAGGGGACTTGTTTACGCAGTATTTT. It codes for CASSLTGDLFTQYF.

This clone was recorded a few times. V usage is TRBV2 and J usage is TRBJ1-5; a possible D gene is TRBD1 (6 bases). The CDR3 is 13 residues long. Trimming removed 6 bases at V and 6 bases at J, with 12 bases between. CDR1 and CDR2 from the germline V gene are SNHLY and FYNNEI. CDR3 nucleotides: TGTGCCAGCAGCGCGGACAGTCGTCAGCCCCAGCATTTT. This sequence encodes CASSADSRQPQHF.

The chain links TRBV19 to TRBJ1-4; D is unclear. CDR3 length equals 13 residues. V was shortened by 5 bases and J by 7 bases, with 11 bases between the two germline ends. The V gene's germline CDR1 is LNHDA and CDR2 SQIVND (reference sequence). The CDR3 sequence: CASSVGTFEKLFF. CDR3 in DNA: TGTGCCAGTAGTGTCGGAACGTTTGAAAAACTGTTTTTT.

The gene calls are TRBV6-1 and TRBJ1-1; D unresolved. Germline CDR1 reads MNHNS; CDR2 reads SASEGT. Trimming cost V 4 bases and J 4 bases, with 10 bases left between them. The CDR3 covers 13 residues. The CDR3 DNA reads as TGTGCCAGCAGTGGACGTAGCGGCACTGAAGCTTTCTTT. Translation gives CASSGRSGTEAFF.

The CDR3: CASSRDRGRTSTEAFF. The CDR3 DNA sequence: TGTGCCAGCAGCCGGGACAGGGGCCGTACCAGCACTGAAGCTTTCTTT. This chain joins TRBV21-1 and TRBJ1-1; TRBD1 reflects the table's D call only, with no check against the DNA. TRBV21-1 is classified as a pseudogene. The CDR3 loop spans 16 amino acids.

This clone appeared once. This chain joins TRBV9 and TRBJ2-2, with D possibly matching TRBD1 (5 bases). Germline CDR1 is SGDLS and CDR2 is YYNGEE. The V gene lost 0 bases and the J gene lost 8 bases, with 14 bases spanning the gap. The CDR3 loop spans 15 amino acids. The CDR3 reads CASSVGQRGRGELFF. DNA of the CDR3: TGTGCCAGCAGCGTAGGGCAAAGGGGCAGGGGGGAGCTGTTTTTT.

This clone showed up just a few times. The chain recombines TRBV11-2 with TRBJ2-3; D possibly corresponds to TRBD2 (5 bases). Germline V gene lookup returns CDR1 SGHAT and CDR2 FQNNGV. The CDR3 is 14 residues long. V was trimmed by 3 bases and J by 3 bases, leaving 10 bases between them. The CDR3 DNA follows: TGTGCCAGCAGCTTTTGGACTGGAACAGATACGCAGTATTTT. Translating gives CASSFWTGTDTQYF.

The genes are TRBV6-1 and TRBJ2-1, with 12 positions matching TRBD2. CDR1 MNHNS and CDR2 SASEGT come from the germline V gene. The CDR3 covers 15 residues. V was pared by 8 bases and J by 13 bases, with 15 bases of the junction left unmatched. The CDR3 is CASVEGASGRAEQFF. In DNA form, the CDR3 reads TGTGCCAGCGTCGAAGGTGCTAGCGGGAGGGCCGAACAGTTCTTC.

This clone was observed a handful of times. This sequence joins TRBV5-4 and TRBJ2-7, with D hard to call. Germline V gene data show CDR1 as SGHNT and CDR2 as YYREEE (reference sequence). The CDR3 has 15 residues. V lost 4 bases and J lost 5, with 19 bases in between. The CDR3 DNA reads TGTGCCAGCAGCCCCGGTTCTCGGGTAATTGACGAGCAGTACTTC. It codes for CASSPGSRVIDEQYF.

This rearrangement joins TRBV18 to TRBJ1-2; D might be TRBD1 (5 bases). The V gene's germline CDR1 is KGHSH and CDR2 LQKENI. The CDR3 is made up of 12 amino acids. V gave up 2 bases and J gave up 8 bases, with 9 bases separating them. The CDR3 DNA follows: TGTGCCAGCTCACCAGGGCAGGGCGGCTACACCTTC. The encoded protein is CASSPGQGGYTF. Drawing the rest from reference TRBV18 and TRBJ1-2, the complete variable domain is NAGVMQNPRHLVRRRGQEARLRCSPMKGHSHVYWYRQLPEEGLKFMVYLQKENIIDESGMPKERFSAEFPKEGPSILRIQQVVRGDSAAYFCASSPGQGGYTFGSGTRLTVV.

This sequence joins TRBV7-9 and TRBJ2-1, with D possibly being TRBD1 (6 bases). CDR1 and CDR2 (germline): SEHNR, FQNEAQ (reference sequence). V lost 4 bases and J 6 bases, leaving 16 bases between the germline ends. The CDR3 length is 15 residues. The chain's CDR3 is CASSSSGQGFNEQFF. CDR3 in DNA: TGTGCCAGCAGCTCTAGTGGTCAGGGGTTCAATGAGCAGTTCTTC.

The V and J genes are TRBV27 and TRBJ1-4; D may be TRBD1 (5 bases). Germline lookup yields CDR1 MNHEY and CDR2 SMNVEV (reference sequence). The V end lost 1 base, the J end lost 4 bases, and 13 bases lay between the germline ends. CDR3 length: 16 amino acids. The CDR3 region has the DNA TGTGCCAGCAGTTTATGGGCCGGGGCTAGTAATGAAAAACTGTTTTTT. Translation: CASSLWAGASNEKLFF. Drawing the rest from reference TRBV27 and TRBJ1-4, the complete variable domain is EAQVTQNPRYLITVTGKKLTVTCSQNMNHEYMSWYRQDPGLGLRQIYYSMNVEVTDKGDVPEGYKVSRKEKRNFPLILESPSPNQTSLYFCASSLWAGASNEKLFFGSGTQLSVL.

The chain links TRBV11-2 to TRBJ1-1, with a possible D match to TRBD1 (5 bases). Deletions cut 3 bases from V and 0 bases from J, with 8 bases between. CDR1 and CDR2 from the germline V gene are SGHAT and FQNNGV. The CDR3 is 14 residues long. The CDR3 protein is CASSFSGLNTEAFF. The DNA for the CDR3 is TGTGCCAGCAGCTTTTCAGGGCTGAACACTGAAGCTTTCTTT.

The genes are TRBV12-5 and TRBJ1-5, with 9 positions matching TRBD1. The trim removed 1 base at V and 2 bases at J, leaving 0 bases unmatched. The CDR3 is 15 amino acids. Germline values: CDR1 LGHNT, CDR2 FRNRAP. This chain's CDR3 is CASGLGTGGNQPQHF. The CDR3 DNA is TGTGCTAGTGGTTTGGGGACAGGGGGCAATCAGCCCCAGCATTTT.

Details on this clone: At one of its ends the junction is not consistent with the germline gene, which may arise from a read error. The chain links TRBV6-1 to TRBJ2-1; D perhaps matches TRBD1 (5 bases). Per the germline V gene, CDR1 is MNHNS and CDR2 is SASEGT. This CDR3 has 13 residues. CDR3 in amino acids: CASSEGWGFVMIF. The CDR3 DNA reads as TGTGCCAGCAGTGAAGGTTGGGGCTTTGTCATGATCTTC.

This clone was recorded once. J is TRBJ2-1 and V is TRBV5-1; 7 bases align to TRBD2. Trimming removed 0 bases from V and 9 bases from J; junction bases left unmatched: 6. CDR3 length: 14 residues. Germline assignment: CDR1 SGHRS and CDR2 YFSETQ. The CDR3 loop is CASSLGLAIGEQFF. The CDR3 bases are TGCGCCAGCAGCTTGGGACTAGCAATAGGTGAGCAGTTCTTC. The whole variable domain, remainder taken from reference TRBV5-1 and TRBJ2-1, is KAGVTQTPRYLIKTRGQQVTLSCSPISGHRSVSWYQQTPGQGLQFLFEYFSETQRNKGNFPGRFSGRQFSNSRSEMNVSTLELGDSALYLCASSLGLAIGEQFFGPGTRLTVL.